Each of the 26 T cell receptor beta chains below was sequenced from the same sample in a study of blood T cell repertoires in COVID-19. Clones were read by immunoSEQ multiplex PCR, and TCRdb kept only the in-frame ones, dropping some. Of more than 300,000 clones in the sample, around nine tenths were seen once. The sample taken for sequencing was PBMCs or T cells enriched from blood (not recorded which). The receptors derive from a woman under 40 who had been exposed to COVID-19.

This clone was found a few times. The gene calls are TRBV10-3 and TRBJ1-1; 7 nucleotides agree with TRBD1. V gave up 11 bases and J gave up 4 bases; unmatched junction bases: 10. The CDR3 runs 13 residues. CDR1 and CDR2 from the germline V gene are ENHRY and SYGVKD. CDR3 bases: TGTGCCTCAACGCCAGGGGGTGGCACTGAAGCTTTCTTT. Translating it yields CASTPGGGTEAFF.

This clone was counted a single time. The chain couples TRBV10-2 to TRBJ1-2; 8 bases agree with TRBD1. This CDR3 is 13 amino acids long. V shed 5 bases, J shed 7 bases, and the junction held 6 bases outside the gene matches. Germline CDR1 WSHSY, CDR2 SAAADI. The CDR3 DNA reads TGCGCCAGCAGTAGTGGACAGGGAGGTGGCTACACCTTC. It is translated as CASSSGQGGGYTF.

This chain joins TRBV4-1 and TRBJ2-1; D might be TRBD1 (5 bases). The germline gives CDR1 MGHRA, CDR2 YSYEKL. The CDR3 length is 16 residues. The V end lost 4 bases, the J end lost 4 bases, and 17 bases lay between the germline ends. The DNA for the CDR3 is TGCGCCAGCAGCCGTCCGTCGGACATTGGGTACAATGAGCAGTTCTTC. Its translation: CASSRPSDIGYNEQFF.

V gene TRBV7-9 combines with J gene TRBJ2-5; weak D call: TRBD1 (5 bases). The CDR3 is made up of 13 amino acids. V was pared by 1 base and J by 5 bases, with 8 bases between. Germline CDR1 is SEHNR and CDR2 is FQNEAQ (reference sequence). The CDR3 DNA reads TGTGCCAGCAGCTTAGGGGGCCGCGAGACCCAGTACTTC. Residues: CASSLGGRETQYF. Using reference TRBV7-9 and TRBJ2-5 for the parts outside the CDR3, the full variable domain is DTGVSQNPRHKITKRGQNVTFRCDPISEHNRLYWYRQTLGQGPEFLTYFQNEAQLEKSRLLSDRFSAERPKGSFSTLEIQRTEQGDSAMYLCASSLGGRETQYFGPGTRLLVL.

The CDR3: CASSLGTTYNEQFF. CDR3 DNA sequence: TGTGCCAGCAGCTTAGGGACTACATACAATGAGCAGTTCTTC. The chain carries TRBV7-2 and TRBJ2-1; maybe TRBD2 (6 bases). The CDR3 has 14 residues. CDR1 and CDR2 from the germline V gene are SGHTA and FQGNSA. Deletions cut 1 base from V and 4 bases from J, with 8 bases between.

This chain joins TRBV9 and TRBJ1-2; D is perhaps TRBD1 (5 bases). V was shortened by 4 bases and J by 3 bases, with 16 bases between the two germline ends. Germline assignment: CDR1 SGDLS and CDR2 YYNGEE. The CDR3 length is 15 residues. The CDR3 spells CASSQEGLDHYGYTF. CDR3 sequence (DNA): TGTGCCAGCAGCCAGGAGGGGTTGGATCACTATGGCTACACCTTC.

The V call is TRBV5-1, the J call TRBJ1-6; D is perhaps TRBD1 (6 bases). The CDR3 runs to 16 residues. Looked up from germline, CDR1 is SGHRS and CDR2 is YFSETQ. V lost 2 bases and J 6 bases, leaving 15 bases between the germline ends. The CDR3 region is CASSFSPGVRNSPLHF. CDR3 coding DNA: TGCGCCAGCAGCTTTAGCCCAGGGGTACGTAATTCACCCCTCCACTTT.

V is TRBV19 and J is TRBJ2-3; D perhaps matches TRBD1 (6 bases). CDR3 length: 13 amino acids. Germline loops: CDR1 LNHDA, CDR2 SQIVND (reference sequence). Trimming cost V 10 bases and J 5 bases, with 16 bases left between them. The CDR3 sequence: CATRWGQGDTQYF. The CDR3 DNA sequence: TGTGCCACCAGATGGGGGCAAGGAGATACGCAGTATTTT. Looking up the rest from reference TRBV19 and TRBJ2-3 gives the full variable domain: DGGITQSPKYLFRKEGQNVTLSCEQNLNHDAMYWYRQDPGQGLRLIYYSQIVNDFQKGDIAEGYSVSREKKESFPLTVTSAQKNPTAFYLCATRWGQGDTQYFGPGTRLTVL.

V gene TRBV2 combines with J gene TRBJ1-2, with D unresolved. CDR3 length: 15 amino acids. Per germline, CDR1 SNHLY and CDR2 FYNNEI. With 1 base removed from V and 7 bases from J, the gap between germline ends came to 16 bases. The chain's CDR3 is CASSEVRGGLSGYTF. DNA of the CDR3: TGTGCCAGCAGTGAAGTCCGAGGAGGGTTGTCTGGCTACACCTTC.

Only a few counts were recorded for this clone. This specimen includes other DNA sequences encoding the same CDR3. The J gene is TRBJ1-5, the V gene TRBV7-2; 10 positions agree with TRBD1. The CDR3 consists of 14 residues. CDR1 is SGHTA and CDR2 is FQGNSA in the germline V gene. V gave up 5 bases and J gave up 4 bases; unmatched junction bases: 2. In nucleotides, the CDR3 is TGTGCCAGCAGCCGGACAGGGGGAAATCAGCCCCAGCATTTT. It encodes CASSRTGGNQPQHF.

The chain links TRBV18 to TRBJ1-6, with TRBD1 matching 8 bases. The CDR3 loop spans 16 amino acids. J was trimmed by 8 bases and V by 4 bases; bases with no gene match: 10. Germline V gene lookup returns CDR1 KGHSH and CDR2 LQKENI. In DNA, the CDR3 is TGTGCCAGCTCACGACCCGGACAGGGAAGGTATTCACCCCTCCACTTT. Amino acids: CASSRPGQGRYSPLHF.

This sequence joins TRBV3-1 (or the pseudogene TRBV3-2) and TRBJ2-4; 8 bases are a match to TRBD2. Germline V gene sequence: CDR1 LGHDT, CDR2 YNNKEL (reference sequence). The length of the CDR3 is 15 residues. V gave up 5 bases and J gave up 7 bases; unmatched junction bases: 10. The CDR3 sequence: CASSSYPGGENIQYF. Here the CDR3 DNA reads TGTGCCAGCAGCTCCTACCCGGGGGGGGAGAACATTCAGTACTTC.

This chain connects TRBV6-5 to TRBJ2-1; TRBD1 aligns across 8 bases. The CDR3 contains 15 residues. The germline V gene encodes CDR1 MNHEY and CDR2 SVGAGI. J lost 3 bases, V lost 4 bases, and 5 bases had no gene match. The CDR3 loop reads CASSSGGLGYNEQFF. The CDR3 nucleotides read TGTGCCAGCAGTTCAGGGGGCCTCGGCTACAATGAGCAGTTCTTC.

V usage is TRBV14 and J usage is TRBJ1-6; D is undetermined. Germline lookup yields CDR1 SGHDN and CDR2 FVKESK. V was shortened by 0 bases and J by 7 bases, with 10 bases between the two germline ends. The CDR3 is made up of 15 amino acids. CDR3 in DNA: TGTGCCAGCAGCCAAGATCGCGTTCCAAATTCACCCCTCCACTTT. Protein sequence: CASSQDRVPNSPLHF.

V usage is TRBV20-1 and J usage is TRBJ2-7; D unresolved. Looked up from germline, CDR1 is DFQATT and CDR2 is SNEGSKA (reference sequence). The length of the CDR3 is 11 residues. Trimming removed 5 bases from V and 2 bases from J, with 7 bases in between. This chain's CDR3 is CSAAPTYEQYF. As DNA, the CDR3 is TGCAGTGCTGCTCCTACCTACGAGCAGTACTTC.

This clone was picked up a small number of times. V usage is TRBV6-2 or TRBV6-3 and J usage is TRBJ1-2; TRBD1 agrees at 7 bases. In germline, CDR1 is MNHEY, CDR2 SVGEGT. The CDR3 is 14 residues long. V dropped 5 bases and J dropped 8; count of bases not matched to a gene: 11. CDR3 DNA sequence: TGTGCCAGCAGTCCCCGGAGACAGGGTAGCGGCTACACCTTC. Translation gives CASSPRRQGSGYTF.

The chain recombines TRBV6-1 with TRBJ1-1, with D possibly TRBD1 on 6 matching bases. Germline V gives CDR1 MNHNS, CDR2 SASEGT. Trimming stripped 2 bases from V and 4 bases from J, with 17 bases between. This CDR3 region has 16 residues. The CDR3 bases are TGTGCCAGCAGTGAATTGGGGGCGGTTAGGGCCACTGAAGCTTTCTTT. Amino acid sequence: CASSELGAVRATEAFF.

This clone came up a few times. The chain joins TRBV9 to TRBJ1-3, with a tentative D call TRBD1 (6 bases). The CDR3 length is 20 residues. V lost 0 bases and J 0 bases, leaving 22 bases between the germline ends. Germline V lookup: CDR1 SGDLS, CDR2 YYNGEE. CDR3 nucleotide sequence: TGTGCCAGCAGCGTAGGTGGTAGTTCCAGGGGAGCAGTCTCTGGAAACACCATATATTTT. Translating gives CASSVGGSSRGAVSGNTIYF. The complete variable domain, with remaining parts taken from reference TRBV9 and TRBJ1-3, reads DSGVTQTPKHLITATGQRVTLRCSPRSGDLSVYWYQQSLDQGLQFLIQYYNGEERAKGNILERFSAQQFPDLHSELNLSSLELGDSALYFCASSVGGSSRGAVSGNTIYFGEGSWLTVV.

The rearrangement links TRBV27 to TRBJ1-6, with TRBD1 identical over 9 bases. V shed 6 bases and J 8 bases; nucleotides not matched to a gene: 8. CDR3 size: 15 residues. Germline values: CDR1 MNHEY, CDR2 SMNVEV (reference sequence). This CDR3 reads CASRQRTGGYSPLHF. In DNA, the CDR3 is TGTGCCAGCAGGCAAAGAACAGGGGGCTATTCACCCCTCCACTTT.

The V call is TRBV7-6, the J call TRBJ2-7; 8 bases line up with TRBD1. The CDR3 is 15 amino acids. After removal of 5 bases from V and 3 bases from J, the junction contained 9 bases not matched to a gene. Germline loops: CDR1 SGHVS, CDR2 FNYEAQ. CDR3: CASSPSGTGLYEQYF. CDR3 nucleotides: TGTGCCAGCAGCCCTTCTGGGACAGGACTCTACGAGCAGTACTTC.

As concerns this clone: A much larger clone is a single base away; this may be a read error. V usage is TRBV29-1 and J usage is TRBJ2-7; 11 bases fit TRBD1. V gave up 6 bases and J gave up 8 bases; unmatched junction bases: 9. The length of the CDR3 is 13 residues. CDR1 SQVTM and CDR2 ANQGSEA come from the germline V gene. CDR3: CSVPGQGVGQQYF. The CDR3 DNA sequence: TGCAGCGTGCCGGGACAGGGGGTGGGGCAGCAGTACTTC.

The rearrangement joins TRBV27 to TRBJ1-1, with D possibly TRBD1 on 6 matching bases. The CDR3 totals 14 residues. V was pared by 4 bases and J by 1 base, with 10 bases between. From germline, CDR1 is MNHEY and CDR2 SMNVEV (reference sequence). The CDR3 here is CASSYRTANTEAFF. In DNA form, the CDR3 reads TGTGCCAGCAGTTATAGGACAGCGAACACTGAAGCTTTCTTT.

This sequence joins TRBV3-1 (or the pseudogene TRBV3-2) and TRBJ1-1; 7 bases are shared with TRBD1. Trimming removed 0 bases from V and 4 bases from J; junction bases left unmatched: 14. The CDR3 has 18 residues. Germline V lookup: CDR1 LGHDT, CDR2 YNNKEL (reference sequence). The CDR3 DNA reads TGTGCCAGCAGCCAAGACAGGGGGGTCCGTGCGGGAGGCACTGAAGCTTTCTTT. Protein product: CASSQDRGVRAGGTEAFF.

The J gene is TRBJ1-3, the V gene TRBV6-6, with TRBD1 as a possible D gene (6 bases). This CDR3 region has 16 residues. The germline V gene has CDR1 MNHNY and CDR2 SVGAGI (reference sequence). Trimming shortened V by 6 bases and J by 0 bases, and 15 bases separated the two germline ends. The CDR3 nucleotides read TGTGCCAGCAGCCTCAAGGGGGTTAGCTCTGGAAACACCATATATTTT. Protein product: CASSLKGVSSGNTIYF.

The chain employs TRBV15 and TRBJ1-2; the D is unclear. CDR3 size: 14 residues. Between the trimmed V and J ends, which lost 0 bases and 4 bases, there was a span of 9 bases. Germline V lookup: CDR1 LNHNV, CDR2 YYDKDF (reference sequence). Here the CDR3 DNA reads TGTGCCACCAGCAGAGATTCCAGAATCTATGGCTACACCTTC. Amino acids: CATSRDSRIYGYTF.

CDR3 sequence: CASSPGLFNEQFF. The DNA of the CDR3 is TGTGCCAGCAGTCCGGGACTTTTCAATGAGCAGTTCTTC. V and J are TRBV12-3 or TRBV12-4 and TRBJ2-1, with TRBD2 as a possible D gene (6 bases). This CDR3 spans 13 amino acids. The ends were cut back, 5 bases at V and 6 bases at J, with 11 bases in the middle.